This T cell receptor beta chain was retrieved from a study of blood T cell repertoires in COVID-19. Study-wide context: The United States, Italy and Spain provided the acute and convalescent COVID-19 samples. Sources were T cells, B-cell-depleted T cells, or PBMCs; the material itself was cDNA or gDNA.

Losses at the gene ends were 5 bases for V and 8 bases for J; bases not matched to a gene: 5. This CDR3 has 12 amino acids. Germline V gives CDR1 MNHEY, CDR2 SVGAGI. In the study's own analysis: Amplification of reference gene primers provided the estimated nucleated cell counts. Clones were sequenced by immunoSEQ multiplex PCR, and TCRdb holds only the in-frame ones, with some missing. That table supplies the V and J calls and clone size; D and trimming were determined from the DNA. Of around 95,000 clones listed, about 80% are singletons. Material: peripheral blood. The chain employs TRBV6-5 and TRBJ1-2, with 7 positions matching TRBD1. This clonotype originated in a woman between 65 and 79 years old with acute or convalescent COVID-19. CDR3 sequence: CASSPQGNGYTF. The CDR3 nucleotides read TGTGCCAGCAGTCCACAGGGGAACGGCTACACCTTC.